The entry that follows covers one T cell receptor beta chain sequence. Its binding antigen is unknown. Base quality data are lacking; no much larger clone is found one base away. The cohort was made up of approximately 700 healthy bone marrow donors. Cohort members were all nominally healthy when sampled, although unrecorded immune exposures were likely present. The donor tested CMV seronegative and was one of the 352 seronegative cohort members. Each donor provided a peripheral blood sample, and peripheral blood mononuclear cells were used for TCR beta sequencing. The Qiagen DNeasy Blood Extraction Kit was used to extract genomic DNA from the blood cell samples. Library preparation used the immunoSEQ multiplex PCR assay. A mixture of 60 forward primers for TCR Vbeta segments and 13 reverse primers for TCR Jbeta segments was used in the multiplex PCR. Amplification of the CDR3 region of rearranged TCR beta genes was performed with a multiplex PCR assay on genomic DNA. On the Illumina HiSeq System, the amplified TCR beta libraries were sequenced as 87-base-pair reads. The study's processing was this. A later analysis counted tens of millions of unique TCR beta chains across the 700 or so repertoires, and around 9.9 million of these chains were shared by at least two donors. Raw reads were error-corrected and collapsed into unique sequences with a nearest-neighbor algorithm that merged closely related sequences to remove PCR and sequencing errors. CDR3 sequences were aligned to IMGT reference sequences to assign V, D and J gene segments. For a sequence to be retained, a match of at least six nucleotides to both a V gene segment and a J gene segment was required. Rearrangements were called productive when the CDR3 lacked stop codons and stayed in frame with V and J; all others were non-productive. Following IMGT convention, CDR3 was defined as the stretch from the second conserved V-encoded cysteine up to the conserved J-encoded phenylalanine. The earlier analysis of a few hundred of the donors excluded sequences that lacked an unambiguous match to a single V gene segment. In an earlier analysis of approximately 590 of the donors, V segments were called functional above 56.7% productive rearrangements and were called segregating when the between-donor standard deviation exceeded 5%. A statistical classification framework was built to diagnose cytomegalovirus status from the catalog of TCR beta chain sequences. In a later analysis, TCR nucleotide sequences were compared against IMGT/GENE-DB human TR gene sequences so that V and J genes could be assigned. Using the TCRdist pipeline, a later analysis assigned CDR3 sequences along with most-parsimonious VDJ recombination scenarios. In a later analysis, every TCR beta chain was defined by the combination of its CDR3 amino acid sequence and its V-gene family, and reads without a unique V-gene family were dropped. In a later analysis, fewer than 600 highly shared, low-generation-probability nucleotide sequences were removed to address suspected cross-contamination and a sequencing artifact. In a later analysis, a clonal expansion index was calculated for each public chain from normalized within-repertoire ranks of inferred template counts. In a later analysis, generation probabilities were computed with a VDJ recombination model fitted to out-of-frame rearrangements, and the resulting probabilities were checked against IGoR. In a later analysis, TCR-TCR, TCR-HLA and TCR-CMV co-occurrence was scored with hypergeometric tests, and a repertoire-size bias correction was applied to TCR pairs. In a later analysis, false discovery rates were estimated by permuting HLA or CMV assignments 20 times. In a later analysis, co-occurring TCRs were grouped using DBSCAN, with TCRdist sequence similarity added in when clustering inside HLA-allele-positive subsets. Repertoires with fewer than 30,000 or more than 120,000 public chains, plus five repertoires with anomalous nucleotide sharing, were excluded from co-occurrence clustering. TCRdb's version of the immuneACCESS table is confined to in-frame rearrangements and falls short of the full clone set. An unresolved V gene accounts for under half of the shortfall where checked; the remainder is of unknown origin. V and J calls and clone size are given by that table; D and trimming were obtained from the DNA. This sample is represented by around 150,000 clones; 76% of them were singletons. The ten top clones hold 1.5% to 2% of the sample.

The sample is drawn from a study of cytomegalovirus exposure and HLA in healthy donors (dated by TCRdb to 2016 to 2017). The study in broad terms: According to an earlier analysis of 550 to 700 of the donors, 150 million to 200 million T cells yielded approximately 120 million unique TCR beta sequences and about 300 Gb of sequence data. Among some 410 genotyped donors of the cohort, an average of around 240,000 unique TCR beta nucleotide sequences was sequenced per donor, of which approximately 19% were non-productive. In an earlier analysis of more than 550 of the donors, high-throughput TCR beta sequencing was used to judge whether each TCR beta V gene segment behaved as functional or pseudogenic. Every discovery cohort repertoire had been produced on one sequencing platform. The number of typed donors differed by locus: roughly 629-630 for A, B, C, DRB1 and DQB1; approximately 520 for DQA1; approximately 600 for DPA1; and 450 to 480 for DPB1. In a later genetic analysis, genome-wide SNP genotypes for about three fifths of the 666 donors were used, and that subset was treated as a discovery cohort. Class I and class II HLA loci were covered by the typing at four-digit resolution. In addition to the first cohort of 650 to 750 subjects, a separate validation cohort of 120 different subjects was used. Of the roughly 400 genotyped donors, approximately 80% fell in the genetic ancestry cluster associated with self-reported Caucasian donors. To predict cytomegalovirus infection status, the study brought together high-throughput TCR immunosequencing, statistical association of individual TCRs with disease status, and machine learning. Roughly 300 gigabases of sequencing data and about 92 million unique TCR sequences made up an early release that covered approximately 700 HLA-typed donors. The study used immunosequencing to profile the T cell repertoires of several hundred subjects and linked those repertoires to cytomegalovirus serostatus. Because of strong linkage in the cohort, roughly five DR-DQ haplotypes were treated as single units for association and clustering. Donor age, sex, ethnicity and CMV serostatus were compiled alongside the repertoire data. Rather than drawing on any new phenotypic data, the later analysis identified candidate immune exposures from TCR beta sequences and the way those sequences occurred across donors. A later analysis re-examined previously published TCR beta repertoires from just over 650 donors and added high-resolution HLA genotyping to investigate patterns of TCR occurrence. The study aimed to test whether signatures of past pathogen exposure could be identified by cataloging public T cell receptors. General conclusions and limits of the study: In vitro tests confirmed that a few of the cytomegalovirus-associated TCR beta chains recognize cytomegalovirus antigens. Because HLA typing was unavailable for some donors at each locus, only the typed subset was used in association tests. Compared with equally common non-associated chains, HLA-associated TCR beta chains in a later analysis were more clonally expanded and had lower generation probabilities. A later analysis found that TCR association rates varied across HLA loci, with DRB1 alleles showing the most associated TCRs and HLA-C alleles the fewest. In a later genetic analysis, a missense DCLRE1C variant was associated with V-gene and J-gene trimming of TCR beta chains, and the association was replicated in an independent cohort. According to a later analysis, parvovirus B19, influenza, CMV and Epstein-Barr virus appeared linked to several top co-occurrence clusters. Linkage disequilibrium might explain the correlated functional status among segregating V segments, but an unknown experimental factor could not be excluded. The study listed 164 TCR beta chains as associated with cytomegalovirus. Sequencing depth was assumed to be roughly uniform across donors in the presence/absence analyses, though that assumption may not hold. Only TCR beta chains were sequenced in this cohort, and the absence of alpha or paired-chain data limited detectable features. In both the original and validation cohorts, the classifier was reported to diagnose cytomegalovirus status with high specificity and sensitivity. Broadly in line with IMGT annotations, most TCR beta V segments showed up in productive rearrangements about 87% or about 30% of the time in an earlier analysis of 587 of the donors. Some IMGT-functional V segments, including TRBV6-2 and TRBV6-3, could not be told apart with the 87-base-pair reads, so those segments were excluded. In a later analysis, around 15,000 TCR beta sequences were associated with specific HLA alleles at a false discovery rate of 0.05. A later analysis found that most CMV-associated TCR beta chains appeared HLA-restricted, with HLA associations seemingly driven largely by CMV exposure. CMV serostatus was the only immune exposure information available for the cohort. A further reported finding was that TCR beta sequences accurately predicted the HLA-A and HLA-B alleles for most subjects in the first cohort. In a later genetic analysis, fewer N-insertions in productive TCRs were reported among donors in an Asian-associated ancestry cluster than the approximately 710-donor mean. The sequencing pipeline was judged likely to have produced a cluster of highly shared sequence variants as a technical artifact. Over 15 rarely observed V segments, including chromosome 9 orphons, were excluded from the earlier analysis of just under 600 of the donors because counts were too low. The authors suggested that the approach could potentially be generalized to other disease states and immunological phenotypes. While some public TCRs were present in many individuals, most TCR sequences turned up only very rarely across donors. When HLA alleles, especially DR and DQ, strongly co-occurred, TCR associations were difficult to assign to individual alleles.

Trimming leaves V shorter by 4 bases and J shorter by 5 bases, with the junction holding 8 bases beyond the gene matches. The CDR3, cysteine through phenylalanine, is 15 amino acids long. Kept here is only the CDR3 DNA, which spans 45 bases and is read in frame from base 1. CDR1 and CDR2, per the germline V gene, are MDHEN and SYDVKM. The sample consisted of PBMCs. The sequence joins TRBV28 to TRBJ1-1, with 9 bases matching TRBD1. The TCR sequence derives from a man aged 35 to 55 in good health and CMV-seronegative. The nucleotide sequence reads TGTGCCAGCAGTTCCCCAGGGACAGGGACGACTGAAGCTTTCTTT. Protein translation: CASSSPGTGTTEAFF.